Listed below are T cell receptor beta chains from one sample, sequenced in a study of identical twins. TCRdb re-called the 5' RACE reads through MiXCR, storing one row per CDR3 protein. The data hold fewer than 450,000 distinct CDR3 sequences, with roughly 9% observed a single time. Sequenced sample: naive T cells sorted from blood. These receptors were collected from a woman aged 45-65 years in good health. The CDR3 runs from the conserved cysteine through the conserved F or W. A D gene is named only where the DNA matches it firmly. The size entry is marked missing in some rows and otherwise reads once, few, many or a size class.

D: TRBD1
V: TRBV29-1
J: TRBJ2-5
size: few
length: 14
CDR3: CSVDPGTGLETQYF
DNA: TGCAGCGTCGACCCCGGGACAGGGCTAGAGACCCAGTACTTC

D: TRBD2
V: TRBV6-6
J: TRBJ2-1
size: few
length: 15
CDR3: CASHSNPSGYNEQFF
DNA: TGTGCCAGCCACAGCAACCCTAGCGGATACAATGAGCAGTTCTTC

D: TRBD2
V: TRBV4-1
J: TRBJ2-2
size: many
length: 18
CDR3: CASSQGLAGGHSTGELFF
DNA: TGCGCCAGCAGCCAGGGACTAGCGGGAGGCCACTCCACCGGGGAGCTGTTTTTT

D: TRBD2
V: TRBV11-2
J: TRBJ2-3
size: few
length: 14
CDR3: CASSSRDYTDTQYF
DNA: TGTGCCAGCAGCTCCCGGGACTACACAGATACGCAGTATTTT

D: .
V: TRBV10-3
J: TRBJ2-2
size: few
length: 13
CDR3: CAIKKDNTGELFF
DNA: TGTGCCATCAAGAAAGACAACACCGGGGAGCTGTTTTTT

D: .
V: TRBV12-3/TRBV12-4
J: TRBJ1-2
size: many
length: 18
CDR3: CASSLVRGLNLANYGYTF
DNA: TGTGCCAGCAGTTTAGTTCGGGGACTGAACCTCGCTAACTATGGCTACACCTTC

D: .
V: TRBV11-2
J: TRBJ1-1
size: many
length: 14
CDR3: CASSVGLGDTEAFF
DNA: TGTGCCAGCAGCGTCGGGTTGGGAGACACTGAAGCTTTCTTT

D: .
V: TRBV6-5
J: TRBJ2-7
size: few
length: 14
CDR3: CASSYRQGGYEQYF
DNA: TGTGCCAGCAGTTACAGGCAGGGCGGGTACGAGCAGTACTTC

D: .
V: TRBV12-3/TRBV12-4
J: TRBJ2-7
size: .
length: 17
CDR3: CASSLARGNVPSYEQYF
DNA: TGTGCCAGCAGTTTAGCGCGAGGAAATGTGCCTTCCTACGAGCAGTACTTC

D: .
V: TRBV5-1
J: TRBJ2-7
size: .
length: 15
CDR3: CASSAGGLPTYEQYF
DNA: TGCGCCAGCAGTGCGGGCGGGCTACCGACCTACGAGCAGTACTTC

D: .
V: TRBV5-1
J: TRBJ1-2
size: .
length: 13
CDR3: CASSSEGLSGYTF
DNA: TGCGCCAGCAGCTCCGAAGGGCTGAGTGGCTACACCTTC

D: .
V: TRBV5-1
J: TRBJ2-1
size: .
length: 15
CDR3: CASSRWTVTYNEQFF
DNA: TGCGCCAGCAGCCGGTGGACAGTCACCTACAATGAGCAGTTCTTC

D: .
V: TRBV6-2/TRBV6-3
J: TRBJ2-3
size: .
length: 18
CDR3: CASRSPFTQAGYTDTQYF
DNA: TGTGCCAGCAGATCACCCTTCACCCAGGCAGGGTACACAGATACGCAGTATTTT

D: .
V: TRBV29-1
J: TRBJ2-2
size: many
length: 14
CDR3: CSVETAGNTGELFF
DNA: TGCAGCGTTGAAACGGCGGGAAACACCGGGGAGCTGTTTTTT

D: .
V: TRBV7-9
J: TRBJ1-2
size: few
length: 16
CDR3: CASSIVAGSGNYGYTF
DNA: TGTGCCAGCAGCATCGTGGCGGGTTCCGGTAACTATGGCTACACCTTC

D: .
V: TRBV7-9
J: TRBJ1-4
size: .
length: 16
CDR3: CASSSKSPANSEKLFF
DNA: TGTGCCAGCAGCTCAAAGTCCCCCGCGAACAGCGAAAAACTGTTTTTT

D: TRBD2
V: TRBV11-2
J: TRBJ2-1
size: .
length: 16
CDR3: CASSLDPGLAGLEQFF
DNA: TGTGCCAGCAGCTTAGATCCGGGACTAGCGGGACTTGAGCAGTTCTTC

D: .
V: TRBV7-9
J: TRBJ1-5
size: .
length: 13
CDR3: CASSLSRNQPQHF
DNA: TGTGCCAGCAGCTTATCCAGAAATCAGCCCCAGCATTTT

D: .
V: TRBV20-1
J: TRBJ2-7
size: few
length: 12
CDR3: CSARVASYEQYF
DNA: TGCAGTGCTAGAGTAGCGTCCTACGAGCAGTACTTC

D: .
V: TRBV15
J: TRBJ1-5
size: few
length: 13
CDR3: CATSLAAHQPQHF
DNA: TGTGCCACCAGCCTCGCGGCGCATCAGCCCCAGCATTTT

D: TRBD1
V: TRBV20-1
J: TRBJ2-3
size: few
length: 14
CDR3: CSAGTGANTDTQYF
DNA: TGCAGTGCTGGGACAGGGGCGAACACAGATACGCAGTATTTT

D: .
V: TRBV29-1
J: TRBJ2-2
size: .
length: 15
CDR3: CSVLRGTTNTGELFF
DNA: TGCAGCGTGCTAAGAGGGACAACGAACACCGGGGAGCTGTTTTTT

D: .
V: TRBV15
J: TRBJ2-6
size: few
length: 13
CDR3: CATDQPGANVLTF
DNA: TGTGCCACCGATCAGCCCGGGGCCAACGTCCTGACTTTC

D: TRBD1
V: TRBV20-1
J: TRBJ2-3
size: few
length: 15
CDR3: CSARDRTGGPDTQYF
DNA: TGCAGTGCTAGAGATAGAACAGGGGGCCCAGATACGCAGTATTTT

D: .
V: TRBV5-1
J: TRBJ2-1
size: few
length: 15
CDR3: CASSRGSNGYNEQFF
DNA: TGCGCCAGCAGCCGGGGGTCAAACGGTTACAATGAGCAGTTCTTC

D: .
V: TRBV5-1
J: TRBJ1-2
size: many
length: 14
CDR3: CASSHLPERHGYTF
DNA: TGCGCCAGCAGCCACCTTCCCGAACGCCATGGCTACACCTTC

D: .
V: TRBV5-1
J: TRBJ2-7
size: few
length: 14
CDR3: CASSLKSGAYEQYF
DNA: TGCGCCAGCAGCTTGAAGTCGGGGGCTTACGAGCAGTACTTC

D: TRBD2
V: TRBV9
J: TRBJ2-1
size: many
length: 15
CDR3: CASSGGGLSYNEQFF
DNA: TGTGCCAGCAGCGGGGGAGGGCTCTCCTACAATGAGCAGTTCTTC

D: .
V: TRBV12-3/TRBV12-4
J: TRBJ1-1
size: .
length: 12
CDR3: CASSVEGVVAFF
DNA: TGTGCCAGCAGTGTCGAGGGCGTGGTAGCTTTCTTT

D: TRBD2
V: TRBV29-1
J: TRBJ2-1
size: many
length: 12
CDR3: CSSGTSGMEQFF
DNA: TGCAGCTCCGGGACTAGCGGGATGGAGCAGTTCTTC